This T cell receptor (beta chain) was captured in a study of CD8 T cells in Susac syndrome. The CDR3 sequence is 12 residues long. With 6 bases removed from V and 4 bases from J, the gap between germline ends came to 12 bases. CDR1 and CDR2 (germline): SQVTM, ANQGSEA. Roughly 0.45 to 1 ug RNA was reverse transcribed with random hexamers. TCR beta CDR3 was amplified by immunoSEQ covering 54 Vbeta and 13 Jbeta. TCRdb ran MiXCR on the immunoSEQ multiplex PCR reads and lists one entry per CDR3 protein. Of around 190,000 distinct CDR3 sequences in the sample, roughly 95% were seen once. Bulk CD8+ and CD4+ cells came from magnetic negative isolation; CD8+ TEMRA by FACS.

The chain is built from TRBV29-1 and TRBJ1-2; D remains unclear. The origin of this receptor is a human donor with multiple sclerosis. Sample: CD8+ T cells from PBMCs. The CDR3: CSVQTSGYGYTF. CDR3 sequence (DNA): TGCAGCGTCCAGACAAGTGGCTATGGCTACACCTTC.